The T cell receptor (beta chain) under discussion was sequenced for a study of blood T cell repertoires in COVID-19. About the research overall: Samples came from the United States, Italy and Spain, spanning acute and convalescent COVID-19. PBMCs, B-cell-depleted T cells, or T cells were the source of the cDNA or gDNA that made up the material.

V was clipped by 0 bases and J by 3 bases; unmatched bases: 4. The CDR3 loop spans 15 amino acids. Germline values: CDR1 MGHDK, CDR2 SYGVNS. Under the authors' procedure: Reference gene primer amplification gave estimated nucleated cell counts. The method was immunoSEQ multiplex PCR; TCRdb's version includes in-frame clones alone and lacks a portion of them. The DNA was the basis for D and trimming; V, J and clone size are from that table. The sample includes 79,000 or so clones, approximately 86% of them seen just once. V usage is TRBV25-1 and J usage is TRBJ1-2; 7 bases are shared with TRBD1. The sequence was collected from a human donor in a cohort sampled during active COVID-19. The sample taken for sequencing was peripheral blood. CDR3 in DNA: TGTGCCAGCAGTGAATATCGACAGGGTCACTATGGCTACACCTTC. This translates into CASSEYRQGHYGYTF.